A single sample is the source of the 31 T cell receptor beta chains below, sequenced in a study of blood T cell repertoires in COVID-19. TCRdb's table, derived via immunoSEQ multiplex PCR, lists solely in-frame clones and lacks some. The sample carries more than 250,000 clones, nearly 85% recorded once. The source material was peripheral blood. The receptors come from a human donor in a cohort sampled during active COVID-19.

With regard to this clone: Other DNA sequences within the sample encode an identical CDR3. The rearrangement uses TRBV5-1 and TRBJ2-5, with 8 bases matching TRBD1. The CDR3 is made up of 14 amino acids. Germline V lookup: CDR1 SGHRS, CDR2 YFSETQ. J lost 5 bases, V lost 4 bases, and 7 bases had no gene match. The DNA of the CDR3 is TGCGCCAGCAGCACCGGACAGGGAAGGGAGACCCAGTACTTC. This codes for CASSTGQGRETQYF.

This clone came up once. The gene calls are TRBV3-1 (or the pseudogene TRBV3-2) and TRBJ1-3, with no clear D. The CDR3 is 12 amino acids. The germline V and J ends were trimmed by 1 base and 7 bases, with 5 bases remaining between them. CDR1 and CDR2 from the germline V gene are LGHDT and YNNKEL (reference sequence). CDR3 protein: CASSQVVNTIYF. The DNA of the CDR3 is TGTGCCAGCAGCCAAGTCGTTAACACCATATATTTT.

The chain carries TRBV19 and TRBJ2-5, with D maybe TRBD1 (6 bases). Trimming removed 7 bases at V and 5 bases at J, with 20 bases between. This CDR3 has 15 residues. The V gene's germline CDR1 is LNHDA and CDR2 SQIVND (reference sequence). The CDR3 loop reads CASTPRDTPSETQYF. The CDR3 region has the DNA TGTGCCAGTACTCCCCGGGACACTCCTTCGGAGACCCAGTACTTC.

This clone has a single count. V is TRBV15 and J is TRBJ1-2; D remains ambiguous. Germline V gives CDR1 LNHNV, CDR2 YYDKDF (reference sequence). Trimming cost V 1 base and J 6 bases, with 15 bases left between them. The CDR3 totals 15 residues. CDR3 in DNA: TGTGCCACCAGCAGAGGACCCTCAGAGGTGAATGGCTACACCTTC. It is translated as CATSRGPSEVNGYTF.

V and J are TRBV6-5 and TRBJ2-3, with 11 bases aligning to TRBD2. This CDR3 spans 16 amino acids. V dropped 4 bases and J dropped 2; count of bases not matched to a gene: 5. CDR1 MNHEY and CDR2 SVGAGI come from the germline V gene. CDR3 protein: CASSLLAGATTDTQYF. The CDR3 coding sequence is TGTGCCAGCAGTTTACTAGCGGGGGCCACCACAGATACGCAGTATTTT.

This clone occurred once. V and J are TRBV18 and TRBJ2-7; TRBD2 is a possible D gene (5 bases). The CDR3 is 16 amino acids. Germline V lookup: CDR1 KGHSH, CDR2 LQKENI. Trimming shortened V by 0 bases and J by 0 bases, and 12 bases separated the two germline ends. The DNA of the CDR3 is TGTGCCAGCTCACCACCGAGGACTGGGAGCTCCTACGAGCAGTACTTC. This sequence encodes CASSPPRTGSSYEQYF.

The chain carries TRBV25-1 and TRBJ2-1, with 8 positions matching TRBD2. CDR3 size: 16 residues. V lost 4 bases to trimming and J lost 4 bases; unmatched junction nucleotides: 9. Germline V gene data show CDR1 as MGHDK and CDR2 as SYGVNS. Here the CDR3 reads CASSGISGKVYNEQFF. For the CDR3, the DNA is TGTGCCAGCAGTGGAATTAGCGGGAAGGTTTACAATGAGCAGTTCTTC.

Points on this clone: The sample has other DNA sequences that encode this CDR3 too. V usage is TRBV2 and J usage is TRBJ1-6; D possibly corresponds to TRBD1 (5 bases). Germline V gene data show CDR1 as SNHLY and CDR2 as FYNNEI. V was trimmed by 2 bases and J by 2 bases, leaving 7 bases between them. This CDR3 contains 15 residues. In DNA, the CDR3 is TGTGCCAGCAGTGAACAGGGTACCTATAATTCACCCCTCCACTTT. It specifies CASSEQGTYNSPLHF. Based on the CDR3 plus reference TRBV2 and TRBJ1-6, the full variable domain is EPEVTQTPSHQVTQMGQEVILRCVPISNHLYFYWYRQILGQKVEFLVSFYNNEISEKSEIFDDQFSVERPDGSNFTLKIRSTKLEDSAMYFCASSEQGTYNSPLHFGNGTRLTVT.

The chain carries TRBV2 and TRBJ2-5, with a weak D call TRBD1 (6 bases). Germline lookup yields CDR1 SNHLY and CDR2 FYNNEI. V was cut by 6 bases and J by 4 bases, with 15 bases left in between. This CDR3 comprises 14 residues. The CDR3 is CASRDPGAGETQYF. The CDR3 DNA follows: TGTGCCAGCAGGGATCCAGGGGCGGGAGAGACCCAGTACTTC.

This chain links TRBV5-1 with TRBJ2-5; 9 nucleotides line up with TRBD2. Germline V gives CDR1 SGHRS, CDR2 YFSETQ. J lost 1 base, V lost 5 bases, and 6 bases had no gene match. The CDR3 totals 15 residues. The CDR3 loop reads CASSLGGGVQETQYF. In DNA form, the CDR3 reads TGCGCCAGCAGTCTGGGCGGGGGGGTCCAAGAGACCCAGTACTTC.

The chain is built from TRBV11-3 and TRBJ2-2; tentative D call: TRBD1 (5 bases). The germline V gene encodes CDR1 SGHNT and CDR2 YENEEA. Trimming took off 3 bases at V and 7 bases at J, with 9 bases between the two ends. The CDR3 sequence is 13 residues long. CDR3 protein: CASSFRVGGELFF. Here the CDR3 DNA reads TGTGCCAGCAGCTTCAGGGTCGGCGGGGAGCTGTTTTTT.

The CDR3 DNA reads TGTGCCAGCAGCTTAAAGGGCAGGGTCCCTAGGGACACCGGGGAGCTGTTTTTT. Residues: CASSLKGRVPRDTGELFF. The genes are TRBV7-3 and TRBJ2-2, with D possibly matching TRBD1 (5 bases). The CDR3 covers 18 residues. The germline V and J ends were trimmed by 1 base and 3 bases, with 18 bases remaining between them. Germline values: CDR1 SGHTA, CDR2 FQGTGA.

As to this clone: Other DNA sequences from this sample encode an identical CDR3 as well. V gene TRBV19 combines with J gene TRBJ1-4; D ambiguous. The germline V gene has CDR1 LNHDA and CDR2 SQIVND (reference sequence). V was shortened by 3 bases and J by 0 bases, with 8 bases between the two germline ends. This CDR3 has 15 residues. Here the CDR3 reads CASSISSATNEKLFF. The DNA of the CDR3 is TGTGCCAGTAGTATCTCCAGTGCAACTAATGAAAAACTGTTTTTT.

This clone was seen only a few times. The chain carries TRBV9 and TRBJ1-1; D is unclear. This CDR3 has 14 residues. Trimming removed 0 bases at V and 0 bases at J, with 6 bases between. The germline gives CDR1 SGDLS, CDR2 YYNGEE. CDR3 sequence: CASSVANLNTEAFF. Written as DNA, the CDR3 is TGTGCCAGCAGCGTAGCTAACCTGAACACTGAAGCTTTCTTT.

V is TRBV7-2 and J is TRBJ1-1; 7 bases are a match to TRBD1. Germline CDR1 SGHTA, CDR2 FQGNSA. The V and J ends lost 5 bases and 0 bases, in that order; junction bases with no gene match: 3. The CDR3 has 14 residues. CDR3 loop: CASSLGTVNTEAFF. The CDR3 DNA reads as TGTGCCAGCAGCCTTGGGACAGTGAACACTGAAGCTTTCTTT. Supplemented by reference TRBV7-2 and TRBJ1-1, the full variable domain reads GAGVSQSPSNKVTEKGKDVELRCDPISGHTALYWYRQSLGQGLEFLIYFQGNSAPDKSGLPSDRFSAERTGGSVSTLTIQRTQQEDSAVYLCASSLGTVNTEAFFGQGTRLTVV.

The chain has TRBV18 and TRBJ2-3; 9 bases are shared with TRBD2. The CDR3 length is 16 residues. The J segment lost 1 base and the V segment lost 3 bases, leaving 5 bases of the junction unmatched. Germline lookup yields CDR1 KGHSH and CDR2 LQKENI. Here the CDR3 reads CASSPAVAGGTDTQYF. The CDR3 DNA sequence: TGTGCCAGCTCACCGGCGGTAGCGGGGGGCACAGATACGCAGTATTTT.

In its sample, this clone was seen once. The chain joins TRBV4-3 to TRBJ2-3; 11 bases align to TRBD2. The CDR3 runs to 16 residues. Germline trimming cut 2 bases from V and 1 base from J; bases unmatched to any gene: 2. CDR1 and CDR2 (germline): LGHNA, YSLEER. CDR3 protein: CASSQQLAGGTDTQYF. CDR3 bases: TGCGCCAGCAGCCAACAACTAGCGGGGGGCACAGATACGCAGTATTTT.

In DNA, the CDR3 is TGTGCCAGCAGCTTAGGTGGTGGCGGGGGGCCAGATACGCAGTATTTT. Translating gives CASSLGGGGGPDTQYF. The chain combines TRBV11-2 with TRBJ2-3; 8 bases align to TRBD2. The V gene's germline CDR1 is SGHAT and CDR2 FQNNGV. The CDR3 totals 16 residues. V trimming: 1 base; J trimming: 4 bases; junction bases outside the gene matches: 7.

This clone was counted a few times. CDR3 amino acids: CASSLRQGGNQPQHF. CDR3 nucleotide sequence: TGTGCCAGCAGCCTTCGACAGGGAGGCAATCAGCCCCAGCATTTT. V gene TRBV5-5 combines with J gene TRBJ1-5; 7 nucleotides agree with TRBD1. Germline V gene sequence: CDR1 SGHKS, CDR2 YYEKEE (reference sequence). Trimming cost V 4 bases and J 2 bases; bases outside gene matches: 6. The CDR3 consists of 15 residues.

J is TRBJ1-2 and V is TRBV6-6; D gene unclear. From germline, CDR1 is MNHNY and CDR2 SVGAGI (reference sequence). This CDR3 region has 10 residues. V lost 8 bases to trimming and J lost 6 bases, with 7 bases between them. The CDR3 coding sequence is TGTGCCAGCGCGGGAAATGGCTACACCTTC. Translation gives CASAGNGYTF.

The chain recombines TRBV6-1 with TRBJ1-2; 7 bases align to TRBD1. The V gene end was trimmed by 1 base and the J gene end by 4 bases; junction bases not matched to a gene: 9. Germline V gene lookup returns CDR1 MNHNS and CDR2 SASEGT. The CDR3 extends over 16 amino acids. CDR3 sequence: CASSEGPESGGYGYTF. Here the CDR3 DNA reads TGTGCCAGCAGTGAAGGCCCGGAATCAGGGGGCTATGGCTACACCTTC.

The rearrangement joins TRBV10-1 to TRBJ2-2; 7 positions match TRBD1. Unmatched junction bases numbered 0, after V lost 4 bases and J lost 1 base. Germline CDR1 WNHNN, CDR2 SYGVQD (reference sequence). The CDR3 sequence is 14 residues long. CDR3 protein: CASSGTGNTGELFF. The CDR3 DNA sequence: TGCGCCAGCAGTGGGACAGGGAACACCGGGGAGCTGTTTTTT.

The V call is TRBV5-8, the J call TRBJ1-2; D unresolved. Trimming took 5 bases from V and 4 from J, leaving 9 bases between them. Germline loops: CDR1 SGHTS, CDR2 YDEGEE. CDR3 size: 12 residues. The CDR3: CASSKGVYGYTF. DNA of the CDR3: TGTGCCAGCAGTAAGGGAGTCTATGGCTACACCTTC. Full variable domain (outside the CDR3, taken from reference TRBV5-8 and TRBJ1-2): EAGVTQSPTHLIKTRGQQATLRCSPISGHTSVYWYQQALGLGLQFLLWYDEGEERNRGNFPPRFSGRQFPNYSSELNVNALELEDSALYLCASSKGVYGYTFGSGTRLTVV.

The gene calls are TRBV13 and TRBJ2-1, with 7 positions matching TRBD1. Germline assignment: CDR1 PRHDT and CDR2 FYEKMQ (reference sequence). This CDR3 comprises 16 residues. V lost 5 bases, J lost 0 bases, and 7 bases stayed unmatched. CDR3 bases: TGTGCCAGCAGCCCGGAACGACAGGGCTCCTACAATGAGCAGTTCTTC. Its translation is CASSPERQGSYNEQFF.

The chain joins TRBV2 to TRBJ2-7; tentatively, D is TRBD1 (5 bases). Trimming took off 6 bases at V and 3 bases at J, with 6 bases between the two ends. The CDR3 is made up of 11 amino acids. Germline values: CDR1 SNHLY, CDR2 FYNNEI. The CDR3 DNA reads as TGTGCCAGCAGCCAGGGCTACGAGCAGTACTTC. Its translation is CASSQGYEQYF.

CDR3 nucleotides: TGCGCCAGCAGCCAAGATAAAACTAGTGGTTACGAGCAGTACTTC. The encoded protein is CASSQDKTSGYEQYF. The J gene is TRBJ2-7, the V gene TRBV4-1; D might be TRBD2 (5 bases). Germline lookup yields CDR1 MGHRA and CDR2 YSYEKL. V lost 0 bases to trimming and J lost 4 bases, with 13 bases between them. This CDR3 comprises 15 residues.

Written as DNA, the CDR3 is TGCGCCAGCAGCTTGGGAGGTGCAGGGGCTGATACGCAGTATTTT. Protein sequence: CASSLGGAGADTQYF. The rearrangement joins TRBV5-1 to TRBJ2-3, with D tentatively TRBD1 (6 bases). Trimming removed 0 bases at V and 6 bases at J, with 14 bases between. The CDR3 runs to 15 residues. Germline CDR1 and CDR2: SGHRS and YFSETQ.

The chain links TRBV5-6 to TRBJ2-2, with D hard to call. Trimming took 0 bases from V and 2 from J, leaving 8 bases between them. Germline V CDR1 and CDR2: SGHDT, YYEEEE. The length of the CDR3 is 15 residues. The CDR3: CASSLGQVNTGELFF. In DNA form, the CDR3 reads TGTGCCAGCAGCTTGGGGCAGGTTAACACCGGGGAGCTGTTTTTT.

The chain recombines TRBV10-2 with TRBJ1-3; unclear D gene. Germline-derived CDR1 and CDR2 are WSHSY and SAAADI. The ends were cut back, 4 bases at V and 0 bases at J, with 7 bases in the middle. The CDR3 runs to 14 residues. The CDR3 DNA reads as TGCGCCAGCAGTGGGCTGAACTCTGGAAACACCATATATTTT. Translating it yields CASSGLNSGNTIYF.

V usage is TRBV19 and J usage is TRBJ1-1; D is possibly TRBD1 (5 bases). V lost 7 bases, J lost 1 base, and 13 bases lay in between. The length of the CDR3 is 14 residues. Germline V gene data show CDR1 as LNHDA and CDR2 as SQIVND (reference sequence). The CDR3 is CASTRGGWNTEAFF. The CDR3 bases are TGTGCCAGTACCCGGGGGGGGTGGAACACTGAAGCTTTCTTT.

This clone was recorded once. This chain links TRBV9 with TRBJ2-5; 14 positions agree with TRBD2. V lost 4 bases and J lost 4; bases outside the gene matches: 3. The CDR3 has 15 amino acids. Germline CDR1 is SGDLS and CDR2 is YYNGEE. The CDR3 loop reads CASSLGLAGVETQYF. The CDR3 nucleotides are TGTGCCAGCAGCTTGGGACTAGCGGGAGTAGAGACCCAGTACTTC.